These T cell receptor beta chains were read from a single sample in a study of vaccination effects on CD4 cells after COVID-19. Libraries were prepared by immunoSEQ multiplex PCR; TCRdb keeps only in-frame clonotypes and omits some of them. Of approximately 28,000 clones listed, about 75% are singletons. Their antigen targets remain unknown. The sample in question was CD4+ T cells from PBMCs cultured with SARS-CoV-2 spike peptides, obtained after COVID-19 vaccination. The receptors here all came from a human donor who received a COVID-19 vaccine. Some clones in this sample may be carry-over from other donors' samples. Each CDR3 is given without its conserved first and last residue.

v_gene	j_gene	CDR3aa
TRBV19	TRBJ1-1	ASSPGTGYTNTEAF
TRBV24-1	TRBJ2-1	ATSDLGDEQF
TRBV3-1/TRBV3-2	TRBJ2-6	ASSQEIDSSTVLT
TRBV5-6	TRBJ2-2	ASSPGLATTGELF
TRBV6-5	TRBJ1-1	ASTIGGSTEAF
TRBV11-3	TRBJ2-3	ASSPGGRADTQY
TRBV10-3	TRBJ1-2	AISYGTSNYGYT
TRBV7-2	TRBJ2-1	ASSLTSGGVGEQF
TRBV21-1	TRBJ2-4	ASSAGRTALAKNIQY
TRBV3-1/TRBV3-2	TRBJ2-4	ASSRSGNIQY